This entry lists 10 T cell receptor beta chains sequenced from one sample in a study of T cells after yellow fever vaccination. MiXCR, applied by TCRdb to the 5' RACE reads, yields one record per CDR3 protein. The repertoire holds roughly 260,000 distinct CDR3 sequences, with 10% to 15% as singletons. The starting material was CD4+ T cells sorted from PBMCs, obtained 45 days after the yellow fever booster vaccination. The source is a man in his thirties or forties who received the YFV17D yellow fever vaccine.

V gene TRBV6-1 combines with J gene TRBJ2-6, with TRBD1 matching 9 bases. V lost 6 bases to trimming and J lost 2 bases; unmatched junction nucleotides: 11. CDR1 and CDR2 from the germline V gene are MNHNS and SASEGT. There are 18 residues in the CDR3. The DNA of the CDR3 is TGTGCCAGCAGCTTCCTGGACAGGGGAACCCCTGGGGCCAACGTCCTGACTTTC. It is translated as CASSFLDRGTPGANVLTF.

In this sample, this clonotype turned up a few times. This chain uses TRBV20-1 with TRBJ2-3, with D tentatively TRBD1 (5 bases). This CDR3 region has 13 residues. The V and J ends lost 3 bases and 4 bases respectively, with 11 bases between them. In germline, CDR1 is DFQATT, CDR2 SNEGSKA (reference sequence). DNA of the CDR3: TGCAGTGCTAGTCTCAGGGCGGCAGATACGCAGTATTTT. It yields the protein CSASLRAADTQYF.

This sequence joins TRBV6-1 and TRBJ1-5, with D uncertain. In germline, CDR1 is MNHNS, CDR2 SASEGT. The CDR3 is made up of 14 amino acids. The germline V and J ends were trimmed by 6 bases and 7 bases, with 16 bases remaining between them. CDR3 loop: CASRVGPTRQPQHF. CDR3 DNA sequence: TGTGCCAGCAGGGTTGGACCCACGAGGCAGCCCCAGCATTTT.

Only a few counts were recorded for this clonotype. J is TRBJ2-7 and V is TRBV18; D is undetermined. V lost 6 bases and J 6 bases, leaving 12 bases between the germline ends. CDR3 length: 12 amino acids. Germline CDR1 reads KGHSH; CDR2 reads LQKENI. CDR3 amino acids: CASSPTKREQYF. The CDR3 DNA reads as TGTGCCAGCTCCCCAACTAAACGCGAGCAGTACTTC.

V and J are TRBV7-8 and TRBJ2-1; 10 bases align to TRBD1. Germline lookup yields CDR1 SGHVS and CDR2 FQNEAQ. The CDR3 runs 14 residues. The V gene end was trimmed by 6 bases and the J gene end by 6 bases; junction bases not matched to a gene: 5. The CDR3 coding sequence is TGTGCCAGCAGAAGACAGGGGGCGCCCAATGAGCAGTTCTTC. The encoded protein is CASRRQGAPNEQFF.

This sequence joins TRBV6-1 and TRBJ2-7; D not resolved. Germline-derived CDR1 and CDR2 are MNHNS and SASEGT. V lost 4 bases to trimming and J lost 1 base, with 8 bases between them. The CDR3 is made up of 13 amino acids. The CDR3 DNA is TGTGCCAGCAGTGGCCGCACTTCCTACGAGCAGTACTTC. Translating it yields CASSGRTSYEQYF.

This chain links TRBV27 with TRBJ1-1; D is unresolved. CDR1 is MNHEY, CDR2 SMNVEV, per germline (reference sequence). This CDR3 has 13 residues. Trimming removed 5 bases at V and 2 bases at J, with 9 bases between. The CDR3 is CASSPRSNTEAFF. In nucleotides, the CDR3 is TGTGCCAGCAGTCCCCGGAGTAACACTGAAGCTTTCTTT.

The chain links TRBV19 to TRBJ2-5; 15 nucleotides agree with TRBD2. In germline, CDR1 is LNHDA, CDR2 SQIVND (reference sequence). The CDR3 has 19 amino acids. V trimming: 4 bases; J trimming: 4 bases; junction bases outside the gene matches: 13. CDR3 nucleotides: TGTGCCAGTAGTAACTCCCCCTTCCCGGGACTAGCGGGAGGAGAGACCCAGTACTTC. Translated: CASSNSPFPGLAGGETQYF. The full variable domain, completed using reference TRBV19 and TRBJ2-5, is DGGITQSPKYLFRKEGQNVTLSCEQNLNHDAMYWYRQDPGQGLRLIYYSQIVNDFQKGDIAEGYSVSREKKESFPLTVTSAQKNPTAFYLCASSNSPFPGLAGGETQYFGPGTRLLVL.

This clonotype was counted only a few times. The chain employs TRBV12-3 or TRBV12-4 and TRBJ2-7, with TRBD2 identical over 14 bases. The CDR3 has 14 amino acids. The ends lost 9 bases at V and 3 bases at J; junction bases unmatched: 4. CDR3 region: CASRGLAGVYEQYF. In DNA, the CDR3 is TGTGCCAGTAGGGGACTAGCGGGAGTCTACGAGCAGTACTTC.

This clonotype was seen repeatedly, ten times or more. The rearrangement links TRBV4-3 to TRBJ2-3; D gene ambiguous. The CDR3 covers 13 residues. V was clipped by 2 bases and J by 4 bases, with 7 bases between them. CDR1 is LGHNA, CDR2 YSLEER, per germline. CDR3 sequence (DNA): TGCGCCAGCAGCCAAAGGGTGGCAGATACGCAGTATTTT. This codes for CASSQRVADTQYF.